This T cell receptor (beta chain) came from a study of T cells in narcolepsy. Findings and limits, study-wide: HCRT-specific and TRIB2-specific autoreactive clonotypes appeared among same-patient CSF and blood CD4+ clonotypes. Reportedly, autoreactive clonotypes were serially detected in patients' blood but not controls'. In some patient and control memory CD4+ samples, autoreactive clones were absent.

Notes on this clone: Antigen specificity is unknown.

Between the trimmed V and J ends, which lost 4 bases and 3 bases, there was a span of 20 bases. The length of the CDR3 is 18 residues. Germline CDR1 SGDLS, CDR2 YYNGEE. Sequencing used immunoSEQ multiplex PCR; TCRdb keeps in-frame clones, though not all of them. This sample has about 27,000 clones; 75% to 85% occur once, and the top ten carry around 3.1%. The chain recombines TRBV9 with TRBJ1-6; TRBD1 is a possible D gene (5 bases). The clonotype comes from a human donor with narcolepsy. The sequenced material came from CD45RA- memory CD4+ T cells from PBMCs. The CDR3: CASSPRGRLDSYNSPLHF. CDR3 in DNA: TGTGCCAGCAGCCCCCGAGGGCGGTTAGACAGCTATAATTCACCCCTCCACTTT. Full variable domain (remainder filled in from reference TRBV9 and TRBJ1-6): DSGVTQTPKHLITATGQRVTLRCSPRSGDLSVYWYQQSLDQGLQFLIQYYNGEERAKGNILERFSAQQFPDLHSELNLSSLELGDSALYFCASSPRGRLDSYNSPLHFGNGTRLTVT.